One and the same sample provided the 10 T cell receptor beta chains below, sequenced in a study of T-cell reconstitution after alpha-beta-depleted transplantation in children. Preparation of the TCRbeta library used unique molecular identifiers. From the PCR reads, TCRdb called clonotypes with MiXCR, one entry per CDR3 protein. The sample consists of around 500,000 distinct CDR3 sequences, about 21% of them appearing once. The sequencing here drew on PBMCs, mostly from graft donor cells, taken 360 days after TCRalphabeta/CD19-depleted stem cell transplant. The receptors come from a boy under two years old who had a stem cell transplant for acute myeloid leukemia, so the T cells may come from the graft donor.

The rearrangement uses TRBV18 and TRBJ2-3, with TRBD2 matching 7 bases. CDR3 size: 14 residues. V was clipped by 3 bases and J by 3 bases; unmatched bases: 3. Germline assignment: CDR1 KGHSH and CDR2 LQKENI. The CDR3 loop is CASSPFGGTDTQYF. For the CDR3, the DNA is TGTGCCAGCTCACCGTTCGGGGGGACAGATACGCAGTATTTT.

CDR3 amino acids: CASSPGRRGTRSTDTQYF. In DNA form, the CDR3 reads TGTGCCAGCAGTCCTGGACGGCGGGGGACTCGTAGCACAGATACGCAGTATTTT. V is TRBV12-3 or TRBV12-4 and J is TRBJ2-3; TRBD2 aligns across 7 bases. The V gene end was trimmed by 5 bases and the J gene end by 0 bases; junction bases not matched to a gene: 14. There are 18 residues in the CDR3.

This clonotype was seen repeatedly, ten times or more. The chain carries TRBV28 and TRBJ2-2, with D possibly being TRBD2 (6 bases). The V end lost 3 bases, the J end lost 0 bases, and 11 bases lay between the germline ends. The CDR3 consists of 16 residues. Germline loops: CDR1 MDHEN, CDR2 SYDVKM. The CDR3 DNA reads as TGTGCCAGCAGTTTCCCGGGACTCCCGAACACCGGGGAGCTGTTTTTT. Protein: CASSFPGLPNTGELFF.

This clonotype occurred many times. The chain joins TRBV14 to TRBJ2-3; maybe TRBD2 (7 bases). V was cut by 1 base and J by 2 bases, with 13 bases left in between. The CDR3 spans 16 residues. CDR1 and CDR2 (germline): SGHDN, FVKESK. Here the CDR3 DNA reads TGTGCCAGCAGCCAAGCAGGCGGGGGCTACACAGATACGCAGTATTTT. Encoded protein: CASSQAGGGYTDTQYF.

The chain employs TRBV20-1 and TRBJ1-2, with D unclear. V lost 1 base and J lost 6, with 9 bases in between. The germline V gene encodes CDR1 DFQATT and CDR2 SNEGSKA (reference sequence). The CDR3 runs to 12 residues. CDR3 sequence (DNA): TGCAGTGCTAGAGTAACAGATCATGGCTACACCTTC. It codes for CSARVTDHGYTF.

This clonotype has more than one count but fewer than ten. This chain joins TRBV20-1 and TRBJ2-3; 8 nucleotides match TRBD2. Germline CDR1 and CDR2: DFQATT and SNEGSKA (reference sequence). The J segment lost 5 bases and the V segment lost 1 base, leaving 11 bases of the junction unmatched. CDR3 size: 16 residues. The CDR3 DNA reads as TGCAGTGCTAGAGCCCCTGGGAAGCTAGCGGGAGATACGCAGTATTTT. This gives the protein CSARAPGKLAGDTQYF.

V gene TRBV5-1 combines with J gene TRBJ1-2; D is undetermined. CDR1 SGHRS and CDR2 YFSETQ come from the germline V gene. V gave up 0 bases and J gave up 6 bases, with 15 bases separating them. The CDR3 totals 15 residues. The CDR3 is CASSLGGGNGNGYTF. As DNA, the CDR3 is TGCGCCAGCAGCTTGGGCGGCGGTAACGGGAATGGCTACACCTTC. The full variable domain, completed using reference TRBV5-1 and TRBJ1-2, is KAGVTQTPRYLIKTRGQQVTLSCSPISGHRSVSWYQQTPGQGLQFLFEYFSETQRNKGNFPGRFSGRQFSNSRSEMNVSTLELGDSALYLCASSLGGGNGNGYTFGSGTRLTVV.

This clonotype was seen many times. V is TRBV6-5 and J is TRBJ2-7; D gene uncertain. Trimming took 2 bases from V and 6 from J, leaving 8 bases between them. Germline CDR1 reads MNHEY; CDR2 reads SVGAGI. The CDR3 is 12 amino acids. The DNA of the CDR3 is TGTGCCAGCAGTTACGAACATCGCGAGCAGTACGTC. Protein sequence: CASSYEHREQYV.

In this sample, this clonotype turned up many times. V usage is TRBV20-1 and J usage is TRBJ2-1; possibly TRBD2 for D (6 bases). Germline CDR1 and CDR2: DFQATT and SNEGSKA (reference sequence). V shed 6 bases and J shed 5 bases, with 8 bases lying between them. The CDR3 is 11 amino acids. DNA of the CDR3: TGCAGTGCCAGACTAGACAATGAGCAGTTCTTC. Its protein is CSARLDNEQFF.

J is TRBJ2-2 and V is TRBV15, with a possible D match to TRBD1 (6 bases). Germline V CDR1 and CDR2: LNHNV, YYDKDF (reference sequence). Trimming left V 1 base short and J 7 bases short, with 16 bases between. The CDR3 is 16 amino acids. CDR3 nucleotides: TGTGCCACCAGCAGAGTTATATGGGGGCGAGTCGGGGAGCTGTTTTTT. It is translated as CATSRVIWGRVGELFF. Filled out from reference TRBV15 and TRBJ2-2, the complete variable domain reads DAMVIQNPRYQVTQFGKPVTLSCSQTLNHNVMYWYQQKSSQAPKLLFHYYDKDFNNEADTPDNFQSRRPNTSFCFLDIRSPGLGDTAMYLCATSRVIWGRVGELFFGEGSRLTVL.